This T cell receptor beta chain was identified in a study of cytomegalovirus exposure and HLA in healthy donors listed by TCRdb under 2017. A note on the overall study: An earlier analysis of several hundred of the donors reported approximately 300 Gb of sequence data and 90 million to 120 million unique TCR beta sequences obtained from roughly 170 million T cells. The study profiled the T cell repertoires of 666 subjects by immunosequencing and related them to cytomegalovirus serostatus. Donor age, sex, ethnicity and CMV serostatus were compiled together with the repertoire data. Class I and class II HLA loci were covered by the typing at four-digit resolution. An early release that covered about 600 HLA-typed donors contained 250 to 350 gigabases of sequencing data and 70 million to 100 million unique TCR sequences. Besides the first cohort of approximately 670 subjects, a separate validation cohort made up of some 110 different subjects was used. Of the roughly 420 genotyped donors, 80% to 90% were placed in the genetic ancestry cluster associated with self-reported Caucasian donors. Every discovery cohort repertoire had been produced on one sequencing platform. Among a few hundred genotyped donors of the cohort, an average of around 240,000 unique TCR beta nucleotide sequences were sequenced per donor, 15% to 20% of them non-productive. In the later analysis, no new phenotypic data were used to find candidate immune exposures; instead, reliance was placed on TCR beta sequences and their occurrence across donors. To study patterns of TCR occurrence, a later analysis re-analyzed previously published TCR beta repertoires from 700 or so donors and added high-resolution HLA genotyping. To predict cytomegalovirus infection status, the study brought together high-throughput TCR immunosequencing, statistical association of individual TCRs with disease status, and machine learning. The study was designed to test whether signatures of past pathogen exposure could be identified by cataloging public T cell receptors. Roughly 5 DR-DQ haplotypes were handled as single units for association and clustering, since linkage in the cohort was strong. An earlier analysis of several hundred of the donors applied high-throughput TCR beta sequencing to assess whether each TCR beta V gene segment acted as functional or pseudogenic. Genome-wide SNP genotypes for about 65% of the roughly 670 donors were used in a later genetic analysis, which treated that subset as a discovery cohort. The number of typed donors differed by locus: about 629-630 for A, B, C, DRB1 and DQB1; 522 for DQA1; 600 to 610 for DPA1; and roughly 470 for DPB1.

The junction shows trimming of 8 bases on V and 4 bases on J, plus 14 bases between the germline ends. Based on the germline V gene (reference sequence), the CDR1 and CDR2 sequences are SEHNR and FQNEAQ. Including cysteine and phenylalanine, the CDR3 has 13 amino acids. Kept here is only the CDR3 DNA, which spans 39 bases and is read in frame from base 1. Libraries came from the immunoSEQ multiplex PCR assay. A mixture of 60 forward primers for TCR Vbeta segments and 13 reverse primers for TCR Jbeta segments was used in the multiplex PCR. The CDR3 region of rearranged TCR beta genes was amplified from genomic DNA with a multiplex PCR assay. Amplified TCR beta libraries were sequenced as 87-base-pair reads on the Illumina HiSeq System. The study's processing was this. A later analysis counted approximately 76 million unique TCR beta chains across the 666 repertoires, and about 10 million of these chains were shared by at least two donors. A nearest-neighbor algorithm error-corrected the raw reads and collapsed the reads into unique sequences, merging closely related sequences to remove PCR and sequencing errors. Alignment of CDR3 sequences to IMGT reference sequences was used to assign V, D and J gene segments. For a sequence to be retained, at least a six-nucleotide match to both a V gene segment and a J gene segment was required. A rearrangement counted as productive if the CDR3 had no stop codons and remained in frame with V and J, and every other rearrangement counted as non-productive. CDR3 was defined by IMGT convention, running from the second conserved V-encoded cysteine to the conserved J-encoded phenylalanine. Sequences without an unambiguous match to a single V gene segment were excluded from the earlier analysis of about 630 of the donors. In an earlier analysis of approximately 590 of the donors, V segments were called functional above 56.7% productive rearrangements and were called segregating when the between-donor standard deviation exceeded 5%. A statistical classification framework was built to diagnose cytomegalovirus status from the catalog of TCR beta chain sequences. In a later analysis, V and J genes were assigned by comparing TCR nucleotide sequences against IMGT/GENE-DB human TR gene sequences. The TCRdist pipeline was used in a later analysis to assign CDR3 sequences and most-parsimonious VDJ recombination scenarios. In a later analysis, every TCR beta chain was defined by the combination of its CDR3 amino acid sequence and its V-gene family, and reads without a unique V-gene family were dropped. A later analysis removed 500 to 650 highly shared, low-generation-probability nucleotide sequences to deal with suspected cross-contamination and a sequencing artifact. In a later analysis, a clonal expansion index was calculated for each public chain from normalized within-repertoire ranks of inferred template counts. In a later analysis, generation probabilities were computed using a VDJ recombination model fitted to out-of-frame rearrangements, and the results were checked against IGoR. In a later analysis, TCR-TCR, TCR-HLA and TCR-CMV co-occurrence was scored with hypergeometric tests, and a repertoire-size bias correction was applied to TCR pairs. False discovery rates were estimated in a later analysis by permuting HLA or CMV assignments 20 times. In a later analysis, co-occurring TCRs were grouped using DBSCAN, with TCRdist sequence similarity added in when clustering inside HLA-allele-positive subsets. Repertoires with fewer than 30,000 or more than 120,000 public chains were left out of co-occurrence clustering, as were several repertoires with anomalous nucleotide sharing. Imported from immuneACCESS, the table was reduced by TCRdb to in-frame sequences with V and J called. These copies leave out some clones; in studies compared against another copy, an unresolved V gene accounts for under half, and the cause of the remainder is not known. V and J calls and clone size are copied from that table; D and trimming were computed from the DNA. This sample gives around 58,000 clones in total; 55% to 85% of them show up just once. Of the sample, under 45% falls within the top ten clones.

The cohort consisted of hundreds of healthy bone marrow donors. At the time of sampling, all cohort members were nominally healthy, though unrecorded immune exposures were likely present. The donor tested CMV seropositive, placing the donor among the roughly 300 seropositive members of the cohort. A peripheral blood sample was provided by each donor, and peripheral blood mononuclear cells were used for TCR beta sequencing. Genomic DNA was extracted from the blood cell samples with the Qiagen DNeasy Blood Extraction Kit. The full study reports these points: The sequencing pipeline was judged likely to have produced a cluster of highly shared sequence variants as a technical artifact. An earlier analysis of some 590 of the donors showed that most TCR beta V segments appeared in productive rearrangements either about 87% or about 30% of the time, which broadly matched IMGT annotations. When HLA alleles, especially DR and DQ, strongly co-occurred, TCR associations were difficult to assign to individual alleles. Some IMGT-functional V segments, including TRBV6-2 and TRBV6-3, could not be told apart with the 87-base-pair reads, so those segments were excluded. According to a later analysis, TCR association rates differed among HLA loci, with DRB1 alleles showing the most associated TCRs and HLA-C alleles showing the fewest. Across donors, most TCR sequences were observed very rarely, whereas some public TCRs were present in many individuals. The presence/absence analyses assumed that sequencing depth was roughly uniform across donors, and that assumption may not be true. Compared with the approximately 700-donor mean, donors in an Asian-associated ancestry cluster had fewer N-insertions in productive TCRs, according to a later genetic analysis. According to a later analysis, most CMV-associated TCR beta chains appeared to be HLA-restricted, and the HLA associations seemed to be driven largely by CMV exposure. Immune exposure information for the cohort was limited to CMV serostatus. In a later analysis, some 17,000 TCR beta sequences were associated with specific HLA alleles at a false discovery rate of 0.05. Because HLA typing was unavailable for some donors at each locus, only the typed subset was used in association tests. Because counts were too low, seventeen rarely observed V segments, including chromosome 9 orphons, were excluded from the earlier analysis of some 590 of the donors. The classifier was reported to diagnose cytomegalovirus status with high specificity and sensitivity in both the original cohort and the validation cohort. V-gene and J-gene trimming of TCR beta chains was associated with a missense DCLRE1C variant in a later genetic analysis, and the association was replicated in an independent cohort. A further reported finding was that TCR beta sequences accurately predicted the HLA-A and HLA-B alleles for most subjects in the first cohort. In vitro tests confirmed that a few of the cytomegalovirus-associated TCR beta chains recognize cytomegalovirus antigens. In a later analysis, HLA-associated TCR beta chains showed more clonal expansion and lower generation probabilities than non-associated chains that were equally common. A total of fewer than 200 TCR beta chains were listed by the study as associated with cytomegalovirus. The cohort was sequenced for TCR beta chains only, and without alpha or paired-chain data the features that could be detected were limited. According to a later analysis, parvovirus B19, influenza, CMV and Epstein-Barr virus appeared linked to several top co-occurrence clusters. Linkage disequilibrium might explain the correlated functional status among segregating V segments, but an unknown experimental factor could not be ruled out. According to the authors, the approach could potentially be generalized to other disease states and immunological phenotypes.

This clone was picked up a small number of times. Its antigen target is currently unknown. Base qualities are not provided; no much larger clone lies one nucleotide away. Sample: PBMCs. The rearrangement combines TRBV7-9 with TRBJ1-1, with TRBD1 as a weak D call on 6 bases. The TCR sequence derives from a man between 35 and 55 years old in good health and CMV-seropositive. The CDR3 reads CASGGTGRTEAFF. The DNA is TGTGCCAGCGGGGGCACAGGGCGCACTGAAGCTTTCTTT. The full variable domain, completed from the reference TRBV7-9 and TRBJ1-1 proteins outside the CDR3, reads DTGVSQNPRHKITKRGQNVTFRCDPISEHNRLYWYRQTLGQGPEFLTYFQNEAQLEKSRLLSDRFSAERPKGSFSTLEIQRTEQGDSAMYLCASGGTGRTEAFFGQGTRLTVV.